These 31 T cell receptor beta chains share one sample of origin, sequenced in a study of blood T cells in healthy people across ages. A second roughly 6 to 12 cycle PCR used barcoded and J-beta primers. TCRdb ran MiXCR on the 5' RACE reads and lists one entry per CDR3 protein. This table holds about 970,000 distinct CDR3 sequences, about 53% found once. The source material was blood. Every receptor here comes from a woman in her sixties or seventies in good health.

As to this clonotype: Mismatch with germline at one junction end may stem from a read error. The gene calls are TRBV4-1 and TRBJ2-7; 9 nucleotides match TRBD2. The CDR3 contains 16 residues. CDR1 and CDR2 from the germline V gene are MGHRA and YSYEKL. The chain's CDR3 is CASSRGGGGSSYEQYF. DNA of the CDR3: TGCGCCAGTAGCCGCGGGGGGGGCGGGAGCTCCTACGAGCAGTACTTC.

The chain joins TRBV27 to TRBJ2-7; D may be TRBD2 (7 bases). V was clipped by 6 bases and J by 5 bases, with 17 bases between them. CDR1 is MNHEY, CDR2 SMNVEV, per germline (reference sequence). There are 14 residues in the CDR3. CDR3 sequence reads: CASRNRGALNEQYF. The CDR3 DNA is TGTGCCAGCAGAAACCGGGGGGCGCTGAACGAGCAGTACTTC.

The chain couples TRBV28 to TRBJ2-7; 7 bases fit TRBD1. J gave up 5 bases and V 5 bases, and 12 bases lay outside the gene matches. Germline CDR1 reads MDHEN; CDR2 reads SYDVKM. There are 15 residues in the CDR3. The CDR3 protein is CASSAPRGSGDEQYF. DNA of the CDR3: TGTGCCAGCAGTGCGCCCAGGGGGAGCGGCGACGAGCAGTACTTC.

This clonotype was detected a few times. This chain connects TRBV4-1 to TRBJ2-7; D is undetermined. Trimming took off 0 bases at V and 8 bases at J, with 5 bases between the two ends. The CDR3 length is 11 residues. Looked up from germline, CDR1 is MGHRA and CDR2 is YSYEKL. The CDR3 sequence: CASSQEGKQYF. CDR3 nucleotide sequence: TGCGCCAGCAGCCAAGAAGGAAAGCAGTACTTC.

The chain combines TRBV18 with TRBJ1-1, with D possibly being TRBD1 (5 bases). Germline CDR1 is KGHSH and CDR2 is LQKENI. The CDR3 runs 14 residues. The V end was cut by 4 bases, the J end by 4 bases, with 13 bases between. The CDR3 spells CASSLGAGGTEAFF. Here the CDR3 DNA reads TGTGCCAGCTCACTAGGGGCTGGGGGCACTGAAGCTTTCTTT.

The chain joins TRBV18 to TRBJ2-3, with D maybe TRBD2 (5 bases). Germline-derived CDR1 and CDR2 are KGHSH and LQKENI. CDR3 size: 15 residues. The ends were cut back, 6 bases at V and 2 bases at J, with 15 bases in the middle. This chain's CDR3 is CASSQQSGNTDTQYF. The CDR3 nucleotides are TGTGCCAGCTCGCAGCAAAGCGGAAACACAGATACGCAGTATTTT.

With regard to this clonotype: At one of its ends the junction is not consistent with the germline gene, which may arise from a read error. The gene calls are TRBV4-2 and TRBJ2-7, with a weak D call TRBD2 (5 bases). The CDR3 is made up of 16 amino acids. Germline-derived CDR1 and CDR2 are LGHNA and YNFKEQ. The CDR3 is CASSQYSGPGSYEQHF. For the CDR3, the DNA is TGTGCCAGCAGCCAGTATTCCGGGCCTGGGAGTTACGAGCAGCACTTC.

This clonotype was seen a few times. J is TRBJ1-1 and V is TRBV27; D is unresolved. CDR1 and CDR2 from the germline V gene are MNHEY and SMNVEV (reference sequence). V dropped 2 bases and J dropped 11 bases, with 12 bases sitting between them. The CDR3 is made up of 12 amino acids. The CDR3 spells CASSLRAGVAFF. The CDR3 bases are TGTGCCAGCAGTTTACGGGCAGGAGTCGCTTTCTTT.

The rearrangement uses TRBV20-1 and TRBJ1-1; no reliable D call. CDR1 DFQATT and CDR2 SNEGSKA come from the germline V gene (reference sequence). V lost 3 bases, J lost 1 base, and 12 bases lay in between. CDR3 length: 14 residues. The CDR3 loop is CSAREGTRNTEAFF. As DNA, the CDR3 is TGCAGTGCTAGGGAAGGTACGAGGAACACTGAAGCTTTCTTT.

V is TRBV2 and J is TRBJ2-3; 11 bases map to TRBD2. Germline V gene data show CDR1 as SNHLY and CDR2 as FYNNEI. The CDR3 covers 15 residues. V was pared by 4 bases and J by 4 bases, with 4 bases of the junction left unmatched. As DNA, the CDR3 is TGTGCCAGCAGTGCGTGGACTAGCGGGCCAGATACGCAGTATTTT. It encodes CASSAWTSGPDTQYF.

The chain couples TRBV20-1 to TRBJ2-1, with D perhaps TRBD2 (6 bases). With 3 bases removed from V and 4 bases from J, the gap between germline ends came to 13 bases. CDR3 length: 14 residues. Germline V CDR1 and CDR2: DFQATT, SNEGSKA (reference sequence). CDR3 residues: CSARAGQEYNEQFF. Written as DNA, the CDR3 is TGCAGTGCTAGGGCGGGGCAGGAGTACAATGAGCAGTTCTTC.

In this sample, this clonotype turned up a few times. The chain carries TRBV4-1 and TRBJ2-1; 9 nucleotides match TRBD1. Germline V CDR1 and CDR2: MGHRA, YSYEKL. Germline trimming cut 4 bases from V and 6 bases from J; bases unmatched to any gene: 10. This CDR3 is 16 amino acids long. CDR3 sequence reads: CASSPGQGFGFNEQFF. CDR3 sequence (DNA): TGCGCCAGCAGCCCGGGACAGGGTTTTGGATTCAATGAGCAGTTCTTC.

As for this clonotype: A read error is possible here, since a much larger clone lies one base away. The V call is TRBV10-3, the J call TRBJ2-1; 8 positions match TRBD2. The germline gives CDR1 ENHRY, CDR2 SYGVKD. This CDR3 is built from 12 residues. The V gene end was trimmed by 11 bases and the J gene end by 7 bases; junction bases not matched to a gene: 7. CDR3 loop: CAARGGGNEQFF. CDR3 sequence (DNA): TGTGCCGCACGGGGGGGAGGGAATGAGCAGTTCTTC.

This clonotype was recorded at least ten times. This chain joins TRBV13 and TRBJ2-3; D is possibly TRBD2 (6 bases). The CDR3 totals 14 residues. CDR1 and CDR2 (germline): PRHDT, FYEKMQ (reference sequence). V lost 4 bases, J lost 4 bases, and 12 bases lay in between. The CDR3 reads CASSSGRRADTQYF. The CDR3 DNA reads TGTGCCAGCAGCTCCGGGAGAAGGGCAGATACGCAGTATTTT. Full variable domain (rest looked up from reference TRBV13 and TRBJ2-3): AAGVIQSPRHLIKEKRETATLKCYPIPRHDTVYWYQQGPGQDPQFLISFYEKMQSDKGSIPDRFSAQQFSDYHSELNMSSLELGDSALYFCASSSGRRADTQYFGPGTRLTVL.

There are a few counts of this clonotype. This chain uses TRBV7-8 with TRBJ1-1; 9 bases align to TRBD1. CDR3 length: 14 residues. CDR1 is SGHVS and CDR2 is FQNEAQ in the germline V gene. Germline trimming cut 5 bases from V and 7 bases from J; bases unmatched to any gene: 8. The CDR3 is CASSPRTGECEAFF. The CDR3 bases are TGTGCCAGCAGCCCACGGACAGGGGAGTGTGAAGCTTTCTTT.

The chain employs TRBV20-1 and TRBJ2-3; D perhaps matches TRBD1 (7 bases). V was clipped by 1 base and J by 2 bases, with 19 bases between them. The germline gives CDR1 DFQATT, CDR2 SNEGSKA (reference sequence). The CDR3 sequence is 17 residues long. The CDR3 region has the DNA TGCAGTGCTAGAGTTAGGAGGGCTAGGGGGCCCACAGATACGCAGTATTTT. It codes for CSARVRRARGPTDTQYF.

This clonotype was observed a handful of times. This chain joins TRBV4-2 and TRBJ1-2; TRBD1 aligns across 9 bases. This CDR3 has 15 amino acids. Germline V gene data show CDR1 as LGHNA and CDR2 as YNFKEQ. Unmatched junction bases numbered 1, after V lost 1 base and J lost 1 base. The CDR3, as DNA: TGTGCCAGCAGCCAAGGGGACAGGGATAACTATGGCTACACCTTC. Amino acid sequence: CASSQGDRDNYGYTF.

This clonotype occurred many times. The CDR3 region is CASSVEGTGTRDEQYF. The DNA for the CDR3 is TGTGCCAGCAGCGTAGAAGGGACAGGGACACGGGACGAGCAGTACTTC. The J gene is TRBJ2-7, the V gene TRBV9; 9 bases agree with TRBD1. This CDR3 spans 16 amino acids. Unmatched junction bases numbered 9, after V lost 0 bases and J lost 5 bases. In germline, CDR1 is SGDLS, CDR2 YYNGEE.

In nucleotides, the CDR3 is TGTGCCAGTAGTATATTGGTCTTTGGTGAGCAGTTCTTC. It encodes CASSILVFGEQFF. The chain uses TRBV19 and TRBJ2-1; D is unresolved. Germline assignment: CDR1 LNHDA and CDR2 SQIVND (reference sequence). This CDR3 has 13 residues. V was cut by 2 bases and J by 9 bases, with 11 bases left in between.

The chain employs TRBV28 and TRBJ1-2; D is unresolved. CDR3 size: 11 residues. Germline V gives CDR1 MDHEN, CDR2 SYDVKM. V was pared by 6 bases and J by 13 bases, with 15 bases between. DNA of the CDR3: TGTGCCAGCAGCTCAGCGTTAGGTGCCACCTTC. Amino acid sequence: CASSSALGATF.

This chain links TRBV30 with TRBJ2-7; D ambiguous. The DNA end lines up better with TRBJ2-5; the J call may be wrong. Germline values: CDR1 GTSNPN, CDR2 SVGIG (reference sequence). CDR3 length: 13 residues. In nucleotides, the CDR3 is TGTGCCTGGAGCAGCGAGGTTCGGGAGACCCAGTACTTC. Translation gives CAWSSEVRETQYF.

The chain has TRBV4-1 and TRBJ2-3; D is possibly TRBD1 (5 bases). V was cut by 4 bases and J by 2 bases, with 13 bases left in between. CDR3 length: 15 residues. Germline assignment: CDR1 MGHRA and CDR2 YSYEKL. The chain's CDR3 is CASSLTPDITDTQYF. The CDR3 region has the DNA TGCGCCAGCAGCCTAACCCCGGACATCACAGATACGCAGTATTTT.

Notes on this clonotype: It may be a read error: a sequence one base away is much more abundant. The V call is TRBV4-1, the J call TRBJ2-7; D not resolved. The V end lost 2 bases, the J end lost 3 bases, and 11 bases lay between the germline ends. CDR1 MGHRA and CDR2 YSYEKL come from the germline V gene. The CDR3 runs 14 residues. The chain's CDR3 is CASSQTSFNYEQYF. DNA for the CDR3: TGCGCCAGCAGCCAAACCAGTTTTAACTACGAGCAGTACTTC.

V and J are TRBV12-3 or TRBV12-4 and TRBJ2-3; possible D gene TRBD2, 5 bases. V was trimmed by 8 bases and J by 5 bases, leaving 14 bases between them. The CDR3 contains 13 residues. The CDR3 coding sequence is TGTGCCAGCGAGGGCACTGGAAGAGATACGCAGTATTTT. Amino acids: CASEGTGRDTQYF.

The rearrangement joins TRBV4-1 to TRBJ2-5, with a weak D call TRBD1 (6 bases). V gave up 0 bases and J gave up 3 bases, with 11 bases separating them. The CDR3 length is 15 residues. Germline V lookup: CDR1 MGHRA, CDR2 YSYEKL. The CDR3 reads CASSQDHRDKETQYF. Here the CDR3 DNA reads TGCGCCAGCAGCCAAGATCACAGGGATAAAGAGACCCAGTACTTC.

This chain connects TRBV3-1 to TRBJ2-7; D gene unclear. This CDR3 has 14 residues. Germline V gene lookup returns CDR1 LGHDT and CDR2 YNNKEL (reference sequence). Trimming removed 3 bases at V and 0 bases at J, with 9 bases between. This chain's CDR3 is CASSHSRTSYEQYF. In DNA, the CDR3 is TGTGCCAGCAGCCATAGTCGAACCTCCTACGAGCAGTACTTC.

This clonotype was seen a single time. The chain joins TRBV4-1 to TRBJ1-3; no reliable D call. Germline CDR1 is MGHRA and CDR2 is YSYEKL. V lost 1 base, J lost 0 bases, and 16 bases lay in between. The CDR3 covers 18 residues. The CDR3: CASSQVVGSGGSGNTIYF. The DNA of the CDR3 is TGCGCCAGCAGCCAAGTGGTGGGGTCGGGAGGCTCTGGAAACACCATATATTTT.

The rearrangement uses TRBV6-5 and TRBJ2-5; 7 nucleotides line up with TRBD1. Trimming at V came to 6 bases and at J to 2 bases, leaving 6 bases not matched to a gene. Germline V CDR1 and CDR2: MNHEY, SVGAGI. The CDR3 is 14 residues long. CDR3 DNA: TGTGCCAGCAGCCCGGGACAGATACAAGAGACCCAGTACTTC. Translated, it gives CASSPGQIQETQYF.

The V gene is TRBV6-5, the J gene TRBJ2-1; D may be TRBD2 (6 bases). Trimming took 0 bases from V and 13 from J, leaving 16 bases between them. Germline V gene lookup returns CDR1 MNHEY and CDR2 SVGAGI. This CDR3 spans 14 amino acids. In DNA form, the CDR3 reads TGTGCCAGCAGTTACTCCAGGACCACGGGAGTACAGTTCTTC. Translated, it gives CASSYSRTTGVQFF.

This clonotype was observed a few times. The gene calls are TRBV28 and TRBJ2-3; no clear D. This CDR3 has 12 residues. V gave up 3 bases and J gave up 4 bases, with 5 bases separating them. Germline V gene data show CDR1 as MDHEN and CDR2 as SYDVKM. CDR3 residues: CASSFWSDTQYF. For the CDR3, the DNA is TGTGCCAGCAGTTTTTGGTCAGATACGCAGTATTTT.

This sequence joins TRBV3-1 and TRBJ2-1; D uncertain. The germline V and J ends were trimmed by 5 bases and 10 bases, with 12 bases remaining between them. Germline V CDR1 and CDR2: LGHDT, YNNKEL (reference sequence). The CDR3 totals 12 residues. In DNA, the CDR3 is TGTGCCAGCAGCACCCGACTGGCGGAGCAGTTCTTC. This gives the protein CASSTRLAEQFF.